These 21 T cell receptor beta chains were sequenced from one sample in a study of tumor-infiltrating lymphocytes in primary liver carcinoma. Both RNA and DNA were isolated together from roughly 20-30 mg of bulk tissue that had not been sorted. A primer matching the constant region was used to make TCR beta cDNA from approximately 500 ng of total RNA. ARM-PCR was slightly modified, and three nested multiplex PCR rounds with it gave rise to the TCR beta libraries. It was with TRBV1-TRBV30 forward primers and a C-beta reverse primer that the first two PCR rounds were run, at 10 to 11 cycles each. Via MiXCR, TCRdb re-called the multiplex PCR reads, giving one row per CDR3 protein. Among about 99,000 distinct CDR3 sequences listed, more than 65% were seen once. Material for sequencing was liver tumor tissue from sampling region 5. As for subset: tumor region T5, tumor centre. Receptors were obtained from a woman between 55 and 75 years old with primary liver carcinoma and hepatitis B virus infection.

Note on this clonotype: Relative to the germline gene, one junction end is altered; a read error may explain this. The J gene is TRBJ2-2, the V gene TRBV6-6, with D possibly being TRBD2 (5 bases). Looked up from germline, CDR1 is MNHNY and CDR2 is SVGAGI (reference sequence). This CDR3 contains 14 residues. The CDR3 sequence: CASSRSPETGELLF. The CDR3, as DNA: TGCGCCAGCTCCCGGAGTCCAGAAACCGGGGAGCTGTTGTTT.

This clonotype has a single count. The gene calls are TRBV7-3 and TRBJ2-1; D might be TRBD1 (5 bases). The germline V and J ends were trimmed by 9 bases and 4 bases, with 13 bases remaining between them. The V gene's germline CDR1 is SGHTA and CDR2 FQGTGA. The CDR3 covers 13 residues. CDR3 region: CARAFGQYNEQFF. CDR3 nucleotides: TGTGCCAGGGCATTCGGACAATACAATGAGCAGTTCTTC.

This rearrangement joins TRBV28 to TRBJ2-1; maybe TRBD1 (6 bases). There are 17 residues in the CDR3. The V end lost 7 bases, the J end lost 3 bases, and 22 bases lay between the germline ends. CDR1 and CDR2 from the germline V gene are MDHEN and SYDVKM. CDR3: CASTPSLGTSDYNEQFF. The CDR3 nucleotides are TGTGCCAGCACTCCGAGTTTGGGGACAAGCGACTACAATGAGCAGTTCTTC.

The gene calls are TRBV29-1 and TRBJ1-1, with D possibly TRBD1 on 6 matching bases. Germline loops: CDR1 SQVTM, CDR2 ANQGSEA. The CDR3 consists of 12 residues. Trimming removed 4 bases at V and 10 bases at J, with 16 bases between. CDR3 bases: TGCAGCGTTGCCGGGGGCGGCATTGGAGCTTTCTTT. It codes for CSVAGGGIGAFF.

The chain recombines TRBV5-4 with TRBJ2-3; D is possibly TRBD1 (6 bases). The ends were cut back, 3 bases at V and 3 bases at J, with 17 bases in the middle. This CDR3 spans 16 amino acids. In germline, CDR1 is SGHNT, CDR2 YYREEE (reference sequence). CDR3 DNA: TGTGCCAGCAGCTCTGGGGGCCGAGAGCTTACAGATACGCAGTATTTT. Its translation is CASSSGGRELTDTQYF.

This clonotype was seen ten or more times. The chain uses TRBV6-6 and TRBJ2-5, with D tentatively TRBD1 (5 bases). The V and J ends lost 4 bases and 6 bases respectively, with 12 bases between them. Per the germline V gene, CDR1 is MNHNY and CDR2 is SVGAGI (reference sequence). The CDR3 contains 13 residues. The CDR3: CASSSYMGQTQYF. The DNA of the CDR3 is TGTGCCAGCAGTTCCTATATGGGGCAGACCCAGTACTTC.

Note on this clonotype: One end of the junction does not line up with germline, which may come from a read error. The CDR3 DNA reads TGTGCCAGCAGACGGTCGTCAGGGACGGGTACTGAAGCTCTCTTT. As protein: CASRRSSGTGTEALF. The J gene is TRBJ1-1, the V gene TRBV6-5; tentative D call: TRBD1 (5 bases). CDR1 and CDR2 (germline): MNHEY, SVGAGI. The CDR3 runs 15 residues.

This clonotype was counted between two and nine times. V usage is TRBV21-1 and J usage is TRBJ2-5; the DNA was not used to check the table's D call, TRBD2. TRBV21-1 is tagged as a pseudogene. The CDR3 is made up of 15 amino acids. The CDR3 DNA follows: TGTGCCAGCAGCAAAACCTCGGCGGGGCAAGAGACCCAGTACTTC. This encodes CASSKTSAGQETQYF.

The gene calls are TRBV5-1 and TRBJ1-1, with 10 bases that match TRBD1. This CDR3 contains 14 residues. After removal of 0 bases from V and 7 bases from J, the junction contained 3 bases not matched to a gene. Germline V gene lookup returns CDR1 SGHRS and CDR2 YFSETQ. The CDR3 sequence: CASSLAGQGDEAFF. As DNA, the CDR3 is TGCGCCAGCAGCTTGGCAGGACAGGGGGATGAAGCTTTCTTT.

Comment on this clonotype: A much larger clone lies a single base off, so this may be a read error. V usage is TRBV5-1 and J usage is TRBJ2-1; possible D gene TRBD2, 6 bases. The CDR3 is 14 residues long. Germline lookup yields CDR1 SGHRS and CDR2 YFSETQ. The CDR3 loop reads CASNLTSSYNEQFF. The CDR3, as DNA: TGCGCCAGCAACTTGACTAGCTCCTACAATGAGCAGTTCTTC.

This rearrangement joins TRBV18 to TRBJ1-5; D uncertain. This CDR3 has 13 amino acids. The germline CDR1 and CDR2 sequences are KGHSH and LQKENI. Trimming shortened V by 3 bases and J by 4 bases, and 7 bases separated the two germline ends. Here the CDR3 DNA reads TGTGCCAGCTCACCCGACCGAAATCAGCCCCAGCATTTT. Translated: CASSPDRNQPQHF.

In regard to this clonotype: An end of the junction does not agree with germline; a read error may underlie this. The chain combines TRBV5-5 with TRBJ2-7, with 7 positions matching TRBD2. This CDR3 contains 18 residues. The germline V gene encodes CDR1 SGHKS and CDR2 YYEKEE (reference sequence). CDR3 nucleotides: TGTGCCAGCAGCAGGGTTATGTGGGCTCCGGGACTATCCCACGAACAGTACTTC. Protein product: CASSRVMWAPGLSHEQYF.

The genes are TRBV6-1 and TRBJ2-7; no clear D. V shed 4 bases and J shed 0 bases, with 13 bases lying between them. The V gene's germline CDR1 is MNHNS and CDR2 SASEGT. The CDR3 consists of 15 residues. The CDR3 here is CASSGSRVGSYEQYF. The CDR3 bases are TGTGCCAGCAGTGGCAGTCGTGTCGGCTCCTACGAGCAGTACTTC.

To note about this clonotype: Given a much more abundant clone one base away, this may be a read error. The conserved closing phenylalanine or tryptophan is absent in this CDR3, likely reflecting a read error. This sequence joins TRBV6-1 and TRBJ2-2; D unresolved. Trimming took 4 bases from V and 1 from J, leaving 10 bases between them. Per germline, CDR1 MNHNS and CDR2 SASEGT. The CDR3 is 15 amino acids. The CDR3 here is CASSGLTRNTGELFI. In DNA form, the CDR3 reads TGTGCCAGCAGTGGTCTGACCCGGAACACCGGGGAGCTGTTTATT.

This clonotype occurred a few times. V and J are TRBV19 and TRBJ1-1; 10 bases are a match to TRBD1. The CDR3 runs 18 residues. Unmatched junction bases numbered 17, after V lost 10 bases and J lost 0 bases. Germline CDR1 reads LNHDA; CDR2 reads SQIVND (reference sequence). CDR3 DNA sequence: TGTGCCACCTCACCTGACAGTCGGACAGGGGGTCTGAACACTGAAGCTTTCTTT. Translating it yields CATSPDSRTGGLNTEAFF.

With respect to this clonotype: At one of its ends the junction is not consistent with the germline gene, which may arise from a read error. The chain recombines TRBV28 with TRBJ2-5; a weak D match, TRBD1 (6 bases). Per germline, CDR1 MDHEN and CDR2 SYDVKM. The CDR3 totals 16 residues. DNA of the CDR3: TGTGGCAGCAGTTCAGTGTTTATCAACAGGGTAGAGACCCAGTACTTC. Its translation: CGSSSVFINRVETQYF.

This clonotype was recorded only once. One end of the junction does not line up with germline, which may come from a read error. The chain joins TRBV7-2 to TRBJ2-2; maybe TRBD1 (6 bases). This CDR3 comprises 15 residues. CDR1 SGHTA and CDR2 FQGNSA come from the germline V gene. The chain's CDR3 is CASSLVDSYTGELFF. CDR3 nucleotides: TGTGCTAGCAGCTTAGTGGACAGCTACACCGGGGAGCTGTTTTTT.

This clonotype was seen ten or more times. This rearrangement joins TRBV5-8 to TRBJ1-2, with D tentatively TRBD1 (6 bases). Trimming shortened V by 3 bases and J by 4 bases, and 10 bases separated the two germline ends. The CDR3 consists of 13 residues. CDR1 is SGHTS and CDR2 is YDEGEE in the germline V gene. DNA for the CDR3: TGTGCCAGCAGCTCGGACAGACCCTATGGCTACACCTTC. It yields the protein CASSSDRPYGYTF. Looking up the rest from reference TRBV5-8 and TRBJ1-2 gives the full variable domain: EAGVTQSPTHLIKTRGQQATLRCSPISGHTSVYWYQQALGLGLQFLLWYDEGEERNRGNFPPRFSGRQFPNYSSELNVNALELEDSALYLCASSSDRPYGYTFGSGTRLTVV.

This clonotype was seen more than once but under ten times. At one boundary the junction diverges from the germline segment, which might be a read error. This chain joins TRBV28 and TRBJ2-4, with 7 bases aligning to TRBD1. CDR1 and CDR2 (germline): MDHEN, SYDVKM. The CDR3 sequence is 13 residues long. The CDR3 is CASSPTGQASGDF. CDR3 sequence (DNA): TGTGCCAGCAGTCCCACCGGACAGGCCTCCGGGGACTTC.

A remark on this clonotype: The junction shows a germline mismatch at one end, possibly a read error. As DNA, the CDR3 is TGTGCCAGTAGCTCCCGGGGGACGCGGACCATGGACAATGAGCAGTTCTTC. Amino acid sequence: CASSSRGTRTMDNEQFF. The rearrangement links TRBV11-3 to TRBJ2-1; tentatively, D is TRBD2 (6 bases). The germline gives CDR1 SGHNT, CDR2 YENEEA. This CDR3 spans 17 amino acids.

As concerns this clonotype: Sequence at one end of the junction differs from germline and may be a read error. The DNA of the CDR3 is TGTGCCAGCAGGTTGGGACACGAAAACTATGGCTGCACCTTC. It specifies CASRLGHENYGCTF. The chain joins TRBV6-6 to TRBJ1-2; the D gene is possibly TRBD1 (6 bases). CDR3 length equals 14 residues. Germline loops: CDR1 MNHNY, CDR2 SVGAGI (reference sequence).